This note documents a single TCR beta chain sequence. Its antigen is not known. The data were obtained in a study of long-term antiretroviral therapy in people with HIV. Trimming removed 8 bases at V and 2 bases at J, with 10 bases between. Per germline, CDR1 MNHEY and CDR2 SMNVEV (reference sequence). This CDR3 is 13 amino acids long. Version v3.0 of the immunoSEQ assay was performed at survey level. The method was immunoSEQ multiplex PCR; TCRdb's version includes in-frame clones alone and lacks a portion of them. The repertoire has 15,000 to 20,000 clones, roughly 84% of them found once; the top ten carry roughly 8.6%. The study's findings and limits: Samples were collected from the mid-2000s to the late 2010s under possibly less effective ART regimens. Narrower CDR3 length ranges marked HIV repertoires relative to controls.

The chain joins TRBV27 to TRBJ1-5; D gene unclear. Here the sequenced sample was unsorted PBMCs, taken 0.9 years after starting antiretroviral therapy. This sequence originates from a man between 18 and 35 years old with HIV. The CDR3 region is CASAWTGNQPQHF. The CDR3 DNA sequence: TGTGCCAGCGCCTGGACGGGCAATCAGCCCCAGCATTTT.